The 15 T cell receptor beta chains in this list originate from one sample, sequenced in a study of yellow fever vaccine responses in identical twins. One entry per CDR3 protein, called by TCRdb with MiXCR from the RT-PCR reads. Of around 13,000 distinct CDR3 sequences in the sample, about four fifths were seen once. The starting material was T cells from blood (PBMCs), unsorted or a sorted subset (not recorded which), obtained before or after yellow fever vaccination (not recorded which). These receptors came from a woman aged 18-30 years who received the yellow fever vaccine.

DNA of the CDR3: TGTGCCAGCAGCTTAGCTGGGGCGACAGCCCAAGAGACCCAGTACTTC. Residues: CASSLAGATAQETQYF. The J gene is TRBJ2-5, the V gene TRBV7-6; a possible D gene is TRBD1 (5 bases). Germline V lookup: CDR1 SGHVS, CDR2 FNYEAQ. V lost 0 bases and J lost 1, with 12 bases in between. The CDR3 length is 16 residues.

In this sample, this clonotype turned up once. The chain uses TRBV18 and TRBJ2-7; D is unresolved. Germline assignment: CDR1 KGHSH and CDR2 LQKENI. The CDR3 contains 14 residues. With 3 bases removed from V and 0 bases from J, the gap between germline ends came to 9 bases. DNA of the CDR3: TGTGCCAGCTCACCGGGTAGAACCTCCTACGAGCAGTACTTC. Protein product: CASSPGRTSYEQYF.

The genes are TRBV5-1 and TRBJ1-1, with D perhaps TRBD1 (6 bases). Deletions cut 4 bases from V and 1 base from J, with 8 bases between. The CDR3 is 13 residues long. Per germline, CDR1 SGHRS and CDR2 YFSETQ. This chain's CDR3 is CASSADRNTEAFF. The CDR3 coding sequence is TGCGCCAGCAGCGCGGACAGGAACACTGAAGCTTTCTTT.

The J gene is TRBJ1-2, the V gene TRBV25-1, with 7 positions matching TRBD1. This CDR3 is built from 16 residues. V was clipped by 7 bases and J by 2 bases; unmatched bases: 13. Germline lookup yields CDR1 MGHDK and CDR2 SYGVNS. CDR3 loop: CASKSGTAKSNYGYTF. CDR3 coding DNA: TGTGCCAGCAAATCCGGGACAGCGAAGTCCAACTATGGCTACACCTTC.

The CDR3, as DNA: TGTGCCACCAGTGATCCACAGGGTAGCGGGGTCGAGCAGTTCTTC. Its protein is CATSDPQGSGVEQFF. V is TRBV24-1 and J is TRBJ2-1; 8 bases are a match to TRBD2. Trimming took 3 bases from V and 10 from J; bases not matched to a gene: 10. Germline V gene sequence: CDR1 KGHDR, CDR2 SFDVKD. This CDR3 has 15 amino acids.

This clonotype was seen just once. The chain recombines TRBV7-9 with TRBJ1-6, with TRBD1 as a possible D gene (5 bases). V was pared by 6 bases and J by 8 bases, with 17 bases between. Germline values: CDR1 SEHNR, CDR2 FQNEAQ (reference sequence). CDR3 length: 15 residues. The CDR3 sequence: CASSYLEGFDSPLHF. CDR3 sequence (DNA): TGTGCCAGCAGTTACCTGGAGGGGTTCGATTCACCCCTCCACTTT. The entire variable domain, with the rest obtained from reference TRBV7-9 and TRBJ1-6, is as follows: DTGVSQNPRHKITKRGQNVTFRCDPISEHNRLYWYRQTLGQGPEFLTYFQNEAQLEKSRLLSDRFSAERPKGSFSTLEIQRTEQGDSAMYLCASSYLEGFDSPLHFGNGTRLTVT.

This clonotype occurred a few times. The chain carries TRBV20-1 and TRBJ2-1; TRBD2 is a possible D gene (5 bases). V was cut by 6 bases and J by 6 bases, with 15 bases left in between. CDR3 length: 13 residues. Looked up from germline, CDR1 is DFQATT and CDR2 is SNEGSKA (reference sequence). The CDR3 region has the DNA TGCAGTGCAGTGGACTGGCAATTCAATGAGCAGTTCTTC. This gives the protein CSAVDWQFNEQFF.

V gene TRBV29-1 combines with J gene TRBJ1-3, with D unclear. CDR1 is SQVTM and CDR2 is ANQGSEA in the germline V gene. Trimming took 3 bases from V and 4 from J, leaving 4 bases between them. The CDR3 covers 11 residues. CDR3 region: CSVDDGNTIYF. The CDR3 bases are TGCAGCGTTGACGACGGAAACACCATATATTTT.

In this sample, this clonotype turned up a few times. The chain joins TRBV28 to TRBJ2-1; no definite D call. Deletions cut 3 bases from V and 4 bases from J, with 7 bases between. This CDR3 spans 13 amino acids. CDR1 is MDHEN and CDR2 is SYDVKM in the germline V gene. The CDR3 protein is CASSLVGYNEQFF. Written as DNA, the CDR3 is TGTGCCAGCAGTTTGGTGGGGTACAATGAGCAGTTCTTC.

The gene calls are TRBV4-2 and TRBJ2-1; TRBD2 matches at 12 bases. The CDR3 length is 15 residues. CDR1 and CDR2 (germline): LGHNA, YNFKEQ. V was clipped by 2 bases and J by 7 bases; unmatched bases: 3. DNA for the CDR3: TGTGCCAGCAGCCAACTAGCGGGGGGGATGAATGAGCAGTTCTTC. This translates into CASSQLAGGMNEQFF.

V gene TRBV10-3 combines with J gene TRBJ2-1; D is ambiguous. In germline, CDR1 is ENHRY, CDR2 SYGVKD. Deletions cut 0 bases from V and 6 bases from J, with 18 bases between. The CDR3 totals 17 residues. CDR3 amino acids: CAISESYTGLFTNEQFF. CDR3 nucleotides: TGTGCCATCAGTGAGTCTTATACGGGTCTATTCACCAATGAGCAGTTCTTC.

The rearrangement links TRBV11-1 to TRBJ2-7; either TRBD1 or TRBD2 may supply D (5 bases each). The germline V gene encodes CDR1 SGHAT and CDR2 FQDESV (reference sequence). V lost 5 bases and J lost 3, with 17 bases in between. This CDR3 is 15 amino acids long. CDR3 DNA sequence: TGTGCCAGCAGCCGAGAGGGGAGCGCAGTCTACGAGCAGTACTTC. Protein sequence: CASSREGSAVYEQYF.

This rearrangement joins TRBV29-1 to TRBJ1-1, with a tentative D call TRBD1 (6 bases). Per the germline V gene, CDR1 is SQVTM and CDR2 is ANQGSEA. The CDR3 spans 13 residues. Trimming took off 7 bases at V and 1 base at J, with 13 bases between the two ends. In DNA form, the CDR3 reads TGCAGCGCCACTACGGACAGGAACACTGAAGCTTTCTTT. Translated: CSATTDRNTEAFF. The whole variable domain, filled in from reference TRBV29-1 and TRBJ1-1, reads SAVISQKPSRDICQRGTSLTIQCQVDSQVTMMFWYRQQPGQSLTLIATANQGSEATYESGFVIDKFPISRPNLTFSTLTVSNMSPEDSSIYLCSATTDRNTEAFFGQGTRLTVV.

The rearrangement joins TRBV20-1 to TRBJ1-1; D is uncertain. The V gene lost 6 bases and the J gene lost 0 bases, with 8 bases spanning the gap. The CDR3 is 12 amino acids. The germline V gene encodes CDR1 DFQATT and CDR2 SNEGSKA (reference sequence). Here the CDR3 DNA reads TGCAGTGCCCAGAACTTGAACACTGAAGCTTTCTTT. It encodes CSAQNLNTEAFF.

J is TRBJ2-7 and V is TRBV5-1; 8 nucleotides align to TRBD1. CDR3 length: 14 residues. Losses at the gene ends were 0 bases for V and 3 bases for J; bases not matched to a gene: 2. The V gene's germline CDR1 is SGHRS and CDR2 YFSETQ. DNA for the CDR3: TGCGCCAGCAGCTTGGCGGGACAGGTCTACGAGCAGTACTTC. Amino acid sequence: CASSLAGQVYEQYF.